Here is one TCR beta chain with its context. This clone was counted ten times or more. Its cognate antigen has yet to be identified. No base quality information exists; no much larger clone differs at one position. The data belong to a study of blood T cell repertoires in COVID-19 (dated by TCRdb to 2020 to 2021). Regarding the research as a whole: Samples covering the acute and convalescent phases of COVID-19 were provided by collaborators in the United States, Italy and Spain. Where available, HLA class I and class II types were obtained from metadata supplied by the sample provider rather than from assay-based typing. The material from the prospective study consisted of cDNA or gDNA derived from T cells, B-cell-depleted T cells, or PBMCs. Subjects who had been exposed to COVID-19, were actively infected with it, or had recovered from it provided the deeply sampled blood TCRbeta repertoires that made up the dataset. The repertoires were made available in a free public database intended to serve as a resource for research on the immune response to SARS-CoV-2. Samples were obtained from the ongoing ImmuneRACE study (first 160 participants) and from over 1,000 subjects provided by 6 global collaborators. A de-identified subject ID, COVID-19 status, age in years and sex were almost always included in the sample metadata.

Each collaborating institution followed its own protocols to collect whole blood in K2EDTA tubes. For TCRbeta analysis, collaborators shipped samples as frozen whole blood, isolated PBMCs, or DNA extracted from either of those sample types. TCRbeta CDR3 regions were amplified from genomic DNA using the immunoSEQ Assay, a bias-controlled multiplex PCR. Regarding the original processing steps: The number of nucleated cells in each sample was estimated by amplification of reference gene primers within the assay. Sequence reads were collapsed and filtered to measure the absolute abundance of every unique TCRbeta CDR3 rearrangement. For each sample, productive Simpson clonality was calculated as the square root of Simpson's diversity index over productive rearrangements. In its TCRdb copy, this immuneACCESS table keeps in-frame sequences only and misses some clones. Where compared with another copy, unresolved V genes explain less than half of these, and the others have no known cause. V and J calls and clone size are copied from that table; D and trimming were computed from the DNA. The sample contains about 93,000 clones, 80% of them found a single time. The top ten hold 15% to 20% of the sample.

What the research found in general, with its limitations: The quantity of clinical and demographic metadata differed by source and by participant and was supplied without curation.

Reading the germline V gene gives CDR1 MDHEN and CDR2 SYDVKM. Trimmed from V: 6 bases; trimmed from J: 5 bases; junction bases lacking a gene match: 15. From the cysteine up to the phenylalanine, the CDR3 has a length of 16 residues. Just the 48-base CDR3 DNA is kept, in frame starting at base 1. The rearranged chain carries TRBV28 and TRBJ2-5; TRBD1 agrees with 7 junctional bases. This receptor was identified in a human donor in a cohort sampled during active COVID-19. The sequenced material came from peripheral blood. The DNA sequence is TGTGCCAGCAGCGAAAGGGGGCGTTTGGGGCGGGAGACCCAGTACTTC. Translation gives CASSERGRLGRETQYF. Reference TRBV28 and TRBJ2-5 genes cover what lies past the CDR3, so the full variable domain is DVKVTQSSRYLVKRTGEKVFLECVQDMDHENMFWYRQDPGLGLRLIYFSYDVKMKEKGDIPEGYSVSREKKERFSLILESASTNQTSMYLCASSERGRLGRETQYFGPGTRLLVL.